The source of this T cell receptor (beta chain) is a study of T cells in Graves' hyperthyroidism and ophthalmopathy. Study-wide points: Using 13 V-J features, a model discriminated ophthalmopathy from stable hyperthyroidism.

This clonotype was counted at least ten times. The antigen is unknown. The CDR3 loop spans 16 amino acids. The V end lost 4 bases, the J end lost 4 bases, and 20 bases lay between the germline ends. Germline loops: CDR1 MNHEY, CDR2 SMNVEV (reference sequence). From RNA transcripts, TCR beta CDR3 regions were amplified. Researchers ran a first-round RT-PCR on the TCR CDR3 using the HTBI primer set. TCRdb fed the multiplex PCR reads into MiXCR, producing one record per CDR3 protein. The sample has approximately 210,000 distinct CDR3 sequences, roughly a sixth seen once. The rearrangement joins TRBV27 to TRBJ2-7; D is uncertain. What was sequenced was blood. This TCR was sampled from a man in his fifties or sixties with Graves' hyperthyroidism. The CDR3 DNA sequence: TGTGCCAGCAGTTCCCTCTCGGGCCAGAAGGTTTACGAGCAGTACTTC. This encodes CASSSLSGQKVYEQYF.